The 30 T cell receptor beta chains below were found in one sample sequenced in a study of cytomegalovirus exposure and HLA in healthy donors. A multiplex PCR was run with 60 Vbeta primers and 13 Jbeta primers. Only in-frame clones appear in the TCRdb table, and some are missing; sequencing was by immunoSEQ multiplex PCR. The sample lists approximately 110,000 clones, less than 80% seen once, with about 2% in the top ten. Sequences were obtained from PBMCs. Every receptor here comes from a woman in her twenties or thirties in good health and CMV-seronegative.

V and J are TRBV9 and TRBJ1-6, with TRBD1 matching over 7 bases. The CDR3 spans 15 residues. V shed 0 bases and J 7 bases; nucleotides not matched to a gene: 4. The germline CDR1 and CDR2 sequences are SGDLS and YYNGEE. The CDR3 protein is CASSVGGGGNSPLHF. The CDR3 DNA reads as TGTGCCAGCAGCGTAGGAGGGGGCGGCAATTCACCCCTCCACTTT. Full variable domain (remainder filled in from reference TRBV9 and TRBJ1-6): DSGVTQTPKHLITATGQRVTLRCSPRSGDLSVYWYQQSLDQGLQFLIQYYNGEERAKGNILERFSAQQFPDLHSELNLSSLELGDSALYFCASSVGGGGNSPLHFGNGTRLTVT.

This clone has just a few counts. The chain carries TRBV6-6 and TRBJ1-1, with TRBD1 matching over 9 bases. From germline, CDR1 is MNHNY and CDR2 SVGAGI (reference sequence). CDR3 size: 14 residues. V dropped 7 bases and J dropped 0; count of bases not matched to a gene: 3. The CDR3 coding sequence is TGTGCCAGCACAGGACAGGGGTTGAACACTGAAGCTTTCTTT. Protein sequence: CASTGQGLNTEAFF.

The J gene is TRBJ2-1, the V gene TRBV19; TRBD1 matches 9 bases. Germline values: CDR1 LNHDA, CDR2 SQIVND (reference sequence). The V gene end was trimmed by 7 bases and the J gene end by 10 bases; junction bases not matched to a gene: 8. The CDR3 has 13 residues. The CDR3, as DNA: TGTGCCAGTATTCGACAGGGGGGCACGGAGCAGTTCTTC. It yields the protein CASIRQGGTEQFF.

V and J are TRBV2 and TRBJ1-5, with D possibly matching TRBD1 (5 bases). Per the germline V gene, CDR1 is SNHLY and CDR2 is FYNNEI. Trimming removed 6 bases at V and 4 bases at J, with 13 bases between. The CDR3 is 14 residues long. CDR3 in DNA: TGTGCCAGCAGGGGGACTGCCGCGAATCAGCCCCAGCATTTT. As protein: CASRGTAANQPQHF.

The chain joins TRBV2 to TRBJ1-5; D is undetermined. V was clipped by 7 bases and J by 5 bases, with 12 bases between them. The CDR3 contains 13 residues. In germline, CDR1 is SNHLY, CDR2 FYNNEI. CDR3 in amino acids: CASTGFADQPQHF. DNA of the CDR3: TGTGCCAGCACCGGGTTCGCGGATCAGCCCCAGCATTTT.

The chain is built from TRBV4-1 and TRBJ2-1, with 9 bases identical to TRBD1. Germline V lookup: CDR1 MGHRA, CDR2 YSYEKL. V dropped 0 bases and J dropped 0; count of bases not matched to a gene: 3. This CDR3 has 17 residues. This CDR3 reads CASSQDGTGSSYNEQFF. In nucleotides, the CDR3 is TGCGCCAGCAGCCAAGATGGGACAGGGAGCTCCTACAATGAGCAGTTCTTC.

This clone has a handful of counts. In DNA form, the CDR3 reads TGCGCCAGCAGCTTCTTTCCAGGGATGACCGGGGAGCTGTTTTTT. Its translation is CASSFFPGMTGELFF. The rearrangement links TRBV5-1 to TRBJ2-2; weak D call: TRBD1 (5 bases). Germline V gene sequence: CDR1 SGHRS, CDR2 YFSETQ. There are 15 residues in the CDR3. Trimming shortened V by 2 bases and J by 5 bases, and 13 bases separated the two germline ends.

The chain employs TRBV5-6 and TRBJ1-4; 9 nucleotides align to TRBD1. Germline-derived CDR1 and CDR2 are SGHDT and YYEEEE. CDR3 size: 14 residues. V shed 4 bases, J shed 7 bases, and the junction held 5 bases outside the gene matches. CDR3 protein: CASSRGQGIEKLFF. Here the CDR3 DNA reads TGTGCCAGCAGCCGGGGACAGGGAATTGAAAAACTGTTTTTT.

As to this clone: Germline and junction disagree at one end, which may indicate a read error. The CDR3 region has the DNA TGTGCTAGCAGCTCACAGGATGATACGCAGTATTTT. This codes for CASSSQDDTQYF. The chain joins TRBV7-7 to TRBJ2-3; tentative D call: TRBD1 (5 bases). Germline V gene lookup returns CDR1 SSHAT and CDR2 FNYEAQ (reference sequence). The CDR3 contains 12 residues.

The gene calls are TRBV28 and TRBJ2-5; 9 bases line up with TRBD2. The J call could be wrong; TRBJ2-7 is a better fit for the DNA end. The CDR3 contains 15 residues. CDR1 and CDR2 from the germline V gene are MDHEN and SYDVKM. In DNA, the CDR3 is TGTGCCAGCAGTAGCAGCGGGAGGCCTCCCTACGAGCAGTACTTC. It yields the protein CASSSSGRPPYEQYF.

This chain connects TRBV5-1 to TRBJ2-3; TRBD1 matches 8 bases. The CDR3 has 14 residues. With V trimmed by 4 bases and J by 4 bases, 5 bases remained unmatched. The germline V gene encodes CDR1 SGHRS and CDR2 YFSETQ. CDR3 loop: CASSADRGADTQYF. The CDR3 DNA reads TGCGCCAGCAGCGCTGACAGGGGAGCAGATACGCAGTATTTT.

This rearrangement joins TRBV7-2 to TRBJ1-2; a possible D gene is TRBD1 (6 bases). The V end was cut by 5 bases, the J end by 5 bases, with 18 bases between. This CDR3 is built from 15 residues. The germline V gene encodes CDR1 SGHTA and CDR2 FQGNSA. The CDR3 sequence is CASSPRVAGVYGYTF. CDR3 nucleotides: TGTGCCAGCAGCCCTCGCGTGGCAGGGGTGTATGGCTACACCTTC.

The chain recombines TRBV11-2 with TRBJ2-6; the D is unclear. Deletions cut 2 bases from V and 0 bases from J, with 5 bases between. The CDR3 has 15 residues. Germline V gene sequence: CDR1 SGHAT, CDR2 FQNNGV. The CDR3 DNA reads TGTGCCAGCAGCTTAACGGTCTCTGGGGCCAACGTCCTGACTTTC. Encoded protein: CASSLTVSGANVLTF.

The chain recombines TRBV5-1 with TRBJ1-1; 8 bases are a match to TRBD1. V dropped 4 bases and J dropped 0; count of bases not matched to a gene: 5. CDR1 is SGHRS, CDR2 YFSETQ, per germline. The CDR3 loop spans 15 amino acids. CDR3 sequence reads: CASSPGQVLNTEAFF. Here the CDR3 DNA reads TGCGCCAGCAGCCCGGGACAGGTCTTGAACACTGAAGCTTTCTTT. Combining the CDR3 with reference TRBV5-1 and TRBJ1-1 gives the whole variable domain KAGVTQTPRYLIKTRGQQVTLSCSPISGHRSVSWYQQTPGQGLQFLFEYFSETQRNKGNFPGRFSGRQFSNSRSEMNVSTLELGDSALYLCASSPGQVLNTEAFFGQGTRLTVV.

The gene calls are TRBV30 and TRBJ2-7; D is undetermined. The V and J ends lost 7 bases and 0 bases respectively, with 7 bases between them. Germline CDR1 and CDR2: GTSNPN and SVGIG (reference sequence). This CDR3 has 11 amino acids. The CDR3 here is CAYQDSYEQYF. The DNA of the CDR3 is TGTGCCTACCAGGACTCCTACGAGCAGTACTTC.

This clone has only a few counts. The chain has TRBV5-1 and TRBJ2-1; 11 bases are shared with TRBD2. The CDR3 has 15 amino acids. Unmatched junction bases numbered 8, after V lost 0 bases and J lost 12 bases. Germline CDR1 SGHRS, CDR2 YFSETQ. CDR3 region: CASSLDLAGGRVQFF. In DNA, the CDR3 is TGCGCCAGCAGCTTGGATCTAGCGGGAGGTCGGGTGCAGTTCTTC.

The chain carries TRBV15 and TRBJ1-2; 12 positions match TRBD1. CDR1 is LNHNV, CDR2 YYDKDF, per germline (reference sequence). The junction had 11 bases not matched to a gene; V was cut back by 3 bases and J by 3 bases. The CDR3 runs 18 residues. The CDR3 reads CATSRVPGQGASDYGYTF. The DNA for the CDR3 is TGTGCCACCAGCAGGGTCCCGGGACAGGGGGCGAGTGACTATGGCTACACCTTC.

The genes are TRBV11-3 and TRBJ2-3; D possibly corresponds to TRBD1 (6 bases). V was clipped by 6 bases and J by 0 bases, with 13 bases between them. The CDR3 is 15 amino acids. From germline, CDR1 is SGHNT and CDR2 YENEEA. DNA of the CDR3: TGTGCCAGCAGTCCACAGGGCCTTAGCACAGATACGCAGTATTTT. Protein sequence: CASSPQGLSTDTQYF.

This clone was observed once. The chain recombines TRBV7-9 with TRBJ2-7, with TRBD2 as a possible D gene (6 bases). The V end was cut by 1 base, the J end by 4 bases, with 11 bases between. Germline CDR1 and CDR2: SEHNR and FQNEAQ (reference sequence). This CDR3 is 14 amino acids long. Here the CDR3 reads CASSLGGLIYEQYF. Here the CDR3 DNA reads TGTGCCAGCAGCTTAGGGGGACTGATATACGAGCAGTACTTC.

The chain couples TRBV5-4 to TRBJ1-1; D is unresolved. V was shortened by 0 bases and J by 1 base, with 10 bases between the two germline ends. CDR3 length equals 15 residues. Per the germline V gene, CDR1 is SGHNT and CDR2 is YYREEE (reference sequence). The chain's CDR3 is CASSLAGSGNTEAFF. In DNA, the CDR3 is TGTGCCAGCAGCTTGGCGGGGTCGGGGAACACTGAAGCTTTCTTT.

The chain combines TRBV7-2 with TRBJ2-5; TRBD2 might be the D (6 bases). CDR3 length equals 14 residues. V shed 4 bases and J shed 1 base, with 10 bases lying between them. The germline gives CDR1 SGHTA, CDR2 FQGNSA. The DNA for the CDR3 is TGTGCCAGCAGCTGGAGGGGTGGCCAAGAGACCCAGTACTTC. This sequence encodes CASSWRGGQETQYF.

The chain couples TRBV9 to TRBJ2-5, with 10 bases lining up with TRBD2. Germline V gene data show CDR1 as SGDLS and CDR2 as YYNGEE. This CDR3 is built from 16 residues. Germline trimming cut 1 base from V and 5 bases from J; bases unmatched to any gene: 8. Written as DNA, the CDR3 is TGTGCCAGCAGCGTATGGGGGCTAGCGGGAGAGGAGACCCAGTACTTC. Residues: CASSVWGLAGEETQYF.

The chain employs TRBV5-4 and TRBJ2-7, with TRBD1 matching 7 bases. The CDR3 sequence is 15 residues long. The germline V gene encodes CDR1 SGHNT and CDR2 YYREEE (reference sequence). The V gene end was trimmed by 4 bases and the J gene end by 0 bases; junction bases not matched to a gene: 7. For the CDR3, the DNA is TGTGCCAGCAGCGGGCTGGGACAGAGCTCCTACGAGCAGTACTTC. Protein product: CASSGLGQSSYEQYF.

This chain joins TRBV5-1 and TRBJ1-2; no firm D call. Between the trimmed V and J ends, which lost 2 bases and 4 bases, there was a span of 21 bases. The CDR3 totals 17 residues. The germline CDR1 and CDR2 sequences are SGHRS and YFSETQ. CDR3 DNA sequence: TGCGCCAGCAGCTTTTTAGTTGGTCGGGGAGGCACCTATGGCTACACCTTC. Residues: CASSFLVGRGGTYGYTF.

The table lists this clone with a count of one. The chain uses TRBV7-9 and TRBJ2-1; D is possibly TRBD2 (5 bases). The CDR3 is 15 amino acids. V lost 3 bases, J lost 2 bases, and 11 bases lay in between. Germline V gene lookup returns CDR1 SEHNR and CDR2 FQNEAQ (reference sequence). The CDR3 loop reads CASSFLAYAYNEQFF. Here the CDR3 DNA reads TGTGCCAGCAGCTTTCTAGCTTACGCCTACAATGAGCAGTTCTTC.

The V gene is TRBV10-2, the J gene TRBJ2-7, with 13 bases aligning to TRBD2. CDR1 WSHSY and CDR2 SAAADI come from the germline V gene. This CDR3 region has 15 residues. Trimming at V came to 6 bases and at J to 4 bases, leaving 6 bases not matched to a gene. The chain's CDR3 is CASRKGTSGTYEQYF. CDR3 in DNA: TGCGCCAGCAGAAAGGGGACTAGCGGGACTTACGAGCAGTACTTC.

The chain links TRBV4-3 to TRBJ1-2, with TRBD1 matching over 7 bases. CDR3 length: 16 residues. V lost 4 bases and J lost 2; bases outside the gene matches: 10. Germline V gene sequence: CDR1 LGHNA, CDR2 YSLEER. The CDR3 nucleotides read TGCGCCAGCAGCCCCGGGACAGCAAAGTTAAACTATGGCTACACCTTC. Translation: CASSPGTAKLNYGYTF.

This clone was observed once. The J gene is TRBJ1-5, the V gene TRBV6-1; D is ambiguous. The CDR3 runs to 13 residues. Germline lookup yields CDR1 MNHNS and CDR2 SASEGT. V lost 4 bases, J lost 5 bases, and 9 bases lay in between. CDR3 sequence (DNA): TGTGCCAGCAGTGCGGGGATCGATCAGCCCCAGCATTTT. As protein: CASSAGIDQPQHF.

The chain couples TRBV7-6 to TRBJ2-7; weak D call: TRBD2 (6 bases). Germline V gene data show CDR1 as SGHVS and CDR2 as FNYEAQ. V lost 4 bases to trimming and J lost 5 bases, with 15 bases between them. The length of the CDR3 is 14 residues. The CDR3, as DNA: TGTGCCAGCAGCTCCCGTGGGAGGTACGACGAGCAGTACTTC. Amino acid sequence: CASSSRGRYDEQYF.

This clone was seen just once. The rearrangement links TRBV6-5 to TRBJ2-5; D remains unclear. Germline V gene data show CDR1 as MNHEY and CDR2 as SVGAGI. Trimming removed 8 bases at V and 5 bases at J, with 6 bases between. The CDR3 loop spans 10 amino acids. CDR3: CASYSETQYF. The DNA for the CDR3 is TGTGCCAGCTATTCGGAGACCCAGTACTTC.